A selection of T cell receptor beta chains follows, all from one sample in a study of CD8+CD57+ T cells in acquired aplastic anemia. From the reads, TCRdb called clonotypes with MiXCR, one entry per CDR3 protein. The table lists about 170,000 distinct CDR3 sequences, 35% to 55% of them singletons. What was sequenced was sorted CD4+, CD8+, or CD8+CD57+ T cells (not recorded which) from PBMCs. The receptors were sampled from a human donor in good health. Both conserved end residues are part of each CDR3. Fields, in order: J gene, clone size, V gene, D gene, CDR3 protein, CDR3 DNA. A D gene is named only where the DNA matches it firmly. Not every row has a clone size; where given, it reads once, few, many or a size class.

TRBJ1-1 many TRBV19 TRBD1 CASMGDMGTGAFTAFF TGTGCCAGTATGGGAGATATGGGGACAGGGGCTTTTACAGCTTTCTTT
TRBJ2-2 many TRBV10-2 - CASSETLTSRPGELFF TGCGCCAGCAGTGAGACCCTGACTAGTAGGCCCGGGGAGCTGTTTTTT
TRBJ1-5 few TRBV27 TRBD1 CASSFISDRGLQPQHF TGTGCCAGCAGTTTTATTTCCGACAGGGGGCTTCAGCCCCAGCATTTT
TRBJ2-3 - TRBV5-8 - CASSLAAGDTQYF TGTGCCAGCAGCTTGGCAGCGGGAGATACGCAGTATTTT
TRBJ2-3 - TRBV15 - CATSIRTVGTDTQYF TGTGCCACCAGCATCCGGACGGTCGGCACAGATACGCAGTATTTT
TRBJ2-7 - TRBV15 TRBD1 CATSRNDRGHEQYF TGTGCCACCAGCAGGAACGACAGGGGCCACGAGCAGTACTTC
TRBJ2-6 many TRBV11-2 TRBD1 CASSPGTGFSGANVLTF TGTGCCAGCAGCCCCGGGACAGGGTTCTCTGGGGCCAACGTCCTGACTTTC
TRBJ2-3 many TRBV7-2 - CASSVYGGRDTQYF TGTGCCAGCAGCGTATACGGGGGGCGGGATACGCAGTATTTT
TRBJ2-5 many TRBV9 - CASSPGDIGTQETQYF TGTGCCAGCAGCCCTGGGGACATTGGAACCCAAGAGACCCAGTACTTC
TRBJ2-7 medium-sized TRBV2 - CASSEGLAAVAEQYF TGTGCCAGCAGTGAAGGTCTAGCAGCCGTGGCCGAGCAGTACTTC
TRBJ1-2 - TRBV19 - CASSIINRRGHGYTF TGTGCCAGTAGTATAATAAACAGAAGAGGCCATGGCTACACCTTC
TRBJ2-1 once TRBV24-1 TRBD2 CATSASSGGAGEQFF TGTGCCACCAGTGCCTCTAGCGGGGGGGCCGGTGAGCAGTTCTTC
TRBJ1-5 - TRBV20-1 TRBD1 CSAPDRGQPQHF TGCAGTGCCCCGGACAGGGGTCAGCCCCAGCATTTT
TRBJ1-1 - TRBV3-1 - CASSYRVNTEAFF TGTGCCAGCAGTTACAGGGTTAACACTGAAGCTTTCTTT
TRBJ1-1 - TRBV29-1 - CSVERDNSRLF TGCAGCGTTGAACGGGACAATTCTCGGCTTTTT
TRBJ2-5 - TRBV7-9 - CASSLVYQETQYF TGTGCCAGCAGCTTGGTGTACCAAGAGACCCAGTACTTC
TRBJ2-7 many TRBV7-2 - CASSLVSYNYEQYF TGTGCCAGCAGCTTAGTATCCTACAACTACGAGCAGTACTTC
TRBJ1-6 - TRBV7-8 - CASSSQGRGSPLHF TGTGCCAGCAGCTCGCAGGGTCGTGGGTCACCCCTCCACTTT
TRBJ1-1 - TRBV19 TRBD1 CASSMGQTMNTEAFF TGTGCCAGTAGTATGGGACAGACAATGAACACTGAAGCTTTCTTT
TRBJ2-5 medium-sized TRBV7-2 TRBD1 CASSRDRQTQYF TGTGCCAGCAGCCGGGACAGGCAGACCCAGTACTTC
TRBJ2-5 many TRBV7-3 TRBD2 CASSLMASGGPQETQYF TGTGCCAGCAGCTTAATGGCTAGCGGGGGCCCCCAAGAGACCCAGTACTTC
TRBJ2-5 - TRBV24-1 - CATSDLGAREQETQYF TGTGCCACCAGTGATTTGGGCGCCAGGGAACAAGAGACCCAGTACTTC